This T cell receptor beta chain was sequenced for a study of cytomegalovirus exposure and HLA in healthy donors. The PCR employed 60 Vbeta primers together with 13 Jbeta primers. Measured with immunoSEQ multiplex PCR; TCRdb has only the in-frame clones, and not every one. Of about 160,000 clones in the sample, more than 65% were seen once. The CDR3 contains 16 residues. Germline V gene lookup returns CDR1 KGHSH and CDR2 LQKENI. With V trimmed by 1 base and J by 1 base, 2 bases remained unmatched. Sequenced sample: PBMCs. This sequence was found in a man aged 18 to 35 in good health and CMV-seropositive. The chain links TRBV18 to TRBJ2-1; 9 nucleotides agree with TRBD2. For the CDR3, the DNA is TGTGCCAGCTCACCACTAAGCGGGAGGTCCTACAATGAGCAGTTCTTC. Translating gives CASSPLSGRSYNEQFF.